This T cell receptor (beta chain) was retrieved from a study of T cells after yellow fever vaccination. TCRdb re-called the 5' RACE reads with MiXCR, one entry per CDR3 protein. The table records tens of thousands of distinct CDR3 sequences, roughly 7.7% of them present only once. V dropped 5 bases and J dropped 14; count of bases not matched to a gene: 6. Looked up from germline, CDR1 is SEHNR and CDR2 is FQNEAQ (reference sequence). This CDR3 is 11 amino acids long. The source material was CD8+ T cells sorted from PBMCs, sampled on the day of the yellow fever booster vaccination. This TCR derives from a man under 40 who received the YFV17D yellow fever vaccine. The V and J genes are TRBV7-9 and TRBJ2-5, with 9 bases matching TRBD1. The CDR3 loop reads CASSLQGQGYF. In DNA form, the CDR3 reads TGTGCCAGCAGCCTGCAGGGACAGGGCTACTTC. Full variable domain (rest looked up from reference TRBV7-9 and TRBJ2-5): DTGVSQNPRHKITKRGQNVTFRCDPISEHNRLYWYRQTLGQGPEFLTYFQNEAQLEKSRLLSDRFSAERPKGSFSTLEIQRTEQGDSAMYLCASSLQGQGYFGPGTRLLVL.